The clone carrying this T cell receptor (beta chain) was counted a few times. The antigen is unknown. This entry belongs to a study of beta chain features in type 1 diabetes. Study-level findings and limits: Among type 1 diabetes patients, VDJ junctions had fewer insertions and more deletions. Shortening that was moderate but significant affected the TCRB CDR3s of Type 1 diabetes patients in all four CD4+ subsets.

Expressed TCRB transcripts got sequenced, as all isolated RNA was reverse transcribed. The method was immunoSEQ multiplex PCR; TCRdb's version includes in-frame clones alone and lacks a portion of them. The repertoire holds 600,000 to 750,000 clones, with roughly an eighth as singletons. The CDR3 spans 13 residues. One heparinised draw of blood, averaging roughly 110 mL, came from each donor. The receptor comes from a man aged 25-45 years with type 1 diabetes. This chain joins TRBV21-1 and TRBJ2-2; the DNA was not used to check the table's D call, TRBD1. TRBV21-1 is a pseudogene segment. Sequencing used naive CD4+ T cells from blood. The CDR3 DNA sequence: TGTGCCGTACAGGGATCGAACACCGGGGAGCTGTTTTTT. Translating it yields CAVQGSNTGELFF.